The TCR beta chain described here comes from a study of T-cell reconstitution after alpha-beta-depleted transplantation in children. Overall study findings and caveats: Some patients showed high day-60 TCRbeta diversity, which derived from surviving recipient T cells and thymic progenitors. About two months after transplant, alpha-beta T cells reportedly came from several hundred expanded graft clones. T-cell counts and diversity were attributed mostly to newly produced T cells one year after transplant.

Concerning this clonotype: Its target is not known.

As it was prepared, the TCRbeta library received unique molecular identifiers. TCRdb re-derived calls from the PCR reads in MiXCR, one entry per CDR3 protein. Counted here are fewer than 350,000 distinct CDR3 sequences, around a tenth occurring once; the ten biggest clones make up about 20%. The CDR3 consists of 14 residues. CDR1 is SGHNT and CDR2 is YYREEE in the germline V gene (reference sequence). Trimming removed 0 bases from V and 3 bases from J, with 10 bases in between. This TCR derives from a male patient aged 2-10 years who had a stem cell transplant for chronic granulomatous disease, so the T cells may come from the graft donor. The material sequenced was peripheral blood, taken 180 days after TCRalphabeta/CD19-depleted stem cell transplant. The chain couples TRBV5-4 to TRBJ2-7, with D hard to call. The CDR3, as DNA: TGTGCCAGCAGCTTGGGGTATCCCGGCTACGAGCAGTACTTC. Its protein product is CASSLGYPGYEQYF.